This T cell receptor beta chain emerged from a study of blood T cell repertoires in COVID-19. Study details: Samples came from the United States, Italy and Spain, spanning acute and convalescent COVID-19. Sources were T cells, B-cell-depleted T cells, or PBMCs; the material itself was cDNA or gDNA.

Authors' methods: Amplification of reference gene primers provided the estimated nucleated cell counts. Method: immunoSEQ multiplex PCR; TCRdb's copy keeps in-frame clones and lacks some. That table furnishes V, J and clone size, whereas the DNA furnished D and trimming. The table has about 270,000 clones, about 89% seen once. V was clipped by 1 base and J by 8 bases, with 9 bases between them. Looked up from germline, CDR1 is SGDLS and CDR2 is YYNGEE. The CDR3 is made up of 12 amino acids. The sample comprised peripheral blood. The sequence came from a man between 45 and 60 years old with acute or convalescent COVID-19. The chain couples TRBV9 to TRBJ1-2; D is unclear. The CDR3 DNA reads TGTGCCAGCAGCGTACCCCGGCGGGGCTACACCTTC. Translated: CASSVPRRGYTF.